The rows below give T cell receptor beta chains drawn from one sample of a study of blood T cell repertoires in COVID-19. Only in-frame clones appear in the TCRdb table, and some are missing; sequencing was by immunoSEQ multiplex PCR. The top ten hold more than 4.5% of the sample, which has 99,000 or so clones, roughly 82% seen once. The sample was peripheral blood. The receptors were sampled from a man aged 55 to 70 with acute or convalescent COVID-19. CDR3s include the opening cysteine and the closing phenylalanine or tryptophan. A D gene is named only where the DNA matches it firmly. Clone sizes are given selectively: once, few, many, or a class where the clone is expanded.

v_gene	abundance	j_gene	d_gene	len	CDR3nt	CDR3aa
TRBV7-2	-	TRBJ2-3	-	15	TGTGCCAGCAGCTTAGCGGGGCCCTTCACAGATACGCAGTATTTT	CASSLAGPFTDTQYF
TRBV5-1	-	TRBJ2-1	TRBD2	13	TGCGCCAGCAGCGTGGGACTAGCGAATGAGCAGTTCTTC	CASSVGLANEQFF
TRBV7-3	once	TRBJ2-2	TRBD2	16	TGTGCCAGCAGCTTAACGACTAGCGGGGGAACCGGGGAGCTGTTTTTT	CASSLTTSGGTGELFF
TRBV27	-	TRBJ1-2	TRBD1	13	TGTGCCAGCAGTTTATCGACAGGGAAGGGCTACACCTTC	CASSLSTGKGYTF
TRBV10-3	-	TRBJ2-1	-	15	TGTGCCATCAGTGAAGGGCGGGGGCCATACAATGAGCAGTTCTTC	CAISEGRGPYNEQFF
TRBV5-1	-	TRBJ2-1	TRBD2	14	TGCGCCAGCAGCTTGGGGCTAGCGGGAGACGAGCAGTTCTTC	CASSLGLAGDEQFF
TRBV5-1	-	TRBJ1-6	-	13	TGCGCCAGCAGCTTCGACAGTAATTCACCCCTCCACTTT	CASSFDSNSPLHF
TRBV2	-	TRBJ2-7	TRBD2	16	TGTGCCAGAGGGACTAGCGGGGGGGCTCTGGTATACGAGCAGTACTTC	CARGTSGGALVYEQYF
TRBV12-3/TRBV12-4	-	TRBJ1-1	TRBD1	13	TGTGCCAGCAGTCTCTCAGGGGGCACTGAAGCTTTCTTT	CASSLSGGTEAFF
TRBV28	-	TRBJ2-1	-	15	TGTGCCAGCAGTTTAACCGGGAGCTCCTACAATGAGCAGTTCTTC	CASSLTGSSYNEQFF
TRBV6-1	-	TRBJ2-7	-	14	TGTGCCAGCAGTGAGACTGGAGGATTCTACGAGCAGTACTTC	CASSETGGFYEQYF
TRBV19	-	TRBJ2-7	TRBD1	16	TGTGCCAGTAGTATCCCCGGACAGGGGGTTGCCTACGAGCAGTACTTC	CASSIPGQGVAYEQYF
TRBV19	-	TRBJ2-3	TRBD2	16	TGTGCCAGTAGTAAGGGGGGGACTAGCGGCACAGATACGCAGTATTTT	CASSKGGTSGTDTQYF
TRBV19	-	TRBJ1-5	TRBD1	16	TGTGCCAGTAGTGAATACGGGACAGGGGGGGATCAGCCCCAGCATTTT	CASSEYGTGGDQPQHF
TRBV7-6	-	TRBJ2-3	-	17	TGTGCCAGCAGCTTAGCGCCGAGTCGGAGTGGGGGGGATACGCAGTATTTT	CASSLAPSRSGGDTQYF
TRBV2	once	TRBJ2-3	TRBD2	15	TGTGCCAGCAGACGGGGGGGCTTTAGCACAGATACGCAGTATTTT	CASRRGGFSTDTQYF
TRBV6-1	few	TRBJ1-1	TRBD1	16	TGTGCCAGCAGTGACCCTTCTCGGACAGGGTACACTGAAGCTTTCTTT	CASSDPSRTGYTEAFF
TRBV14	-	TRBJ2-7	-	14	TGTGCCAGCAGCCAACAGGGTGTATCCTACGAGCAGTACTTC	CASSQQGVSYEQYF
TRBV10-2	-	TRBJ2-2	-	13	TGCGCCGGACGACTAGGGGACACCGGGGAGCTGTTTTTT	CAGRLGDTGELFF
TRBV28	-	TRBJ2-4	-	13	TGTGCCAGCAGGGCGTCGGGCAAAAACATTCAGTACTTC	CASRASGKNIQYF
TRBV30	few	TRBJ1-2	TRBD1	17	TGTGCCTGGAGTATACGACGAGGCGGGACAGACTTATATGGCTACACCTTC	CAWSIRRGGTDLYGYTF
TRBV5-4	-	TRBJ2-1	TRBD2	15	TGTGCCAGCACCATACGGCCTAGCGGGGGTAATGAGCAGTTCTTC	CASTIRPSGGNEQFF
TRBV11-3	-	TRBJ2-1	-	14	TGTGCCAGCAGCTTAGCGGGAGCGCACAATGAGCAGTTCTTC	CASSLAGAHNEQFF
TRBV3-1/TRBV3-2	medium-sized	TRBJ2-1	TRBD2	17	TGTGCCAGCAGCCGGACTAGCGGGAGGCTTCGATACAATGAGCAGTTCTTC	CASSRTSGRLRYNEQFF
TRBV4-1	-	TRBJ1-2	TRBD1	14	TGCGCCAGCAGACCCTCCGGACAGGATAATGGCTACACCTTC	CASRPSGQDNGYTF
TRBV21-1	-	TRBJ2-4	-	13	TGTGCCAGCAGCAACGGGACAAGAAACATTCAGTACTTC	CASSNGTRNIQYF